Shown below are 5 T cell receptor beta chains from a single sample sequenced in a study of monozygotic twins with cystic fibrosis. Repertoires were generated with immunoSEQ multiplex PCR, while TCRdb's copy carries only in-frame clones and drops some. The sample carries around 34,000 clones, approximately 67% recorded once. Specimen: blood. The receptors were gathered from a girl aged 5-17 years with cystic fibrosis.

This chain uses TRBV10-1 with TRBJ1-5; D gene ambiguous. Trimming removed 3 bases at V and 6 bases at J, with 6 bases between. The CDR3 has 12 residues. Germline V gives CDR1 WNHNN, CDR2 SYGVQD (reference sequence). The CDR3 sequence: CASSDLSQPQHF. CDR3 sequence (DNA): TGCGCCAGCAGTGATTTATCTCAGCCCCAGCATTTT.

The chain joins TRBV7-9 to TRBJ2-1; 8 nucleotides line up with TRBD2. The V gene end was trimmed by 1 base and the J gene end by 4 bases; junction bases not matched to a gene: 12. Germline V CDR1 and CDR2: SEHNR, FQNEAQ (reference sequence). The CDR3 is made up of 18 amino acids. The CDR3 protein is CASSLVPVRLARYNEQFF. CDR3 DNA sequence: TGTGCCAGCAGCTTAGTCCCCGTGAGACTAGCGAGATACAATGAGCAGTTCTTC.

The rearrangement uses TRBV5-1 and TRBJ2-1; 11 nucleotides align to TRBD2. This CDR3 has 16 residues. Germline V gives CDR1 SGHRS, CDR2 YFSETQ. V was pared by 0 bases and J by 6 bases, with 5 bases of the junction left unmatched. CDR3 coding DNA: TGCGCCAGCAGCTTGGGACTAGCGGGAACCGGCAATGAGCAGTTCTTC. Its protein is CASSLGLAGTGNEQFF.

J is TRBJ2-3 and V is TRBV7-8, with D tentatively TRBD2 (6 bases). The CDR3 covers 17 residues. Per germline, CDR1 SGHVS and CDR2 FQNEAQ. The ends were cut back, 2 bases at V and 4 bases at J, with 19 bases in the middle. The CDR3 region is CASSLLGYGSSSDTQYF. The CDR3 nucleotides read TGTGCCAGCAGCTTACTTGGTTACGGGAGTAGTTCAGATACGCAGTATTTT.

This clone was seen more than once but under ten times. The chain employs TRBV5-5 and TRBJ2-7, with 16 positions matching TRBD2. The J segment lost 2 bases and the V segment lost 2 bases, leaving 4 bases of the junction unmatched. There are 17 residues in the CDR3. Per the germline V gene, CDR1 is SGHKS and CDR2 is YYEKEE (reference sequence). The CDR3 loop is CASSFLGLAGGAYEQYF. In DNA, the CDR3 is TGTGCCAGCAGCTTCTTGGGACTAGCGGGAGGGGCCTACGAGCAGTACTTC.